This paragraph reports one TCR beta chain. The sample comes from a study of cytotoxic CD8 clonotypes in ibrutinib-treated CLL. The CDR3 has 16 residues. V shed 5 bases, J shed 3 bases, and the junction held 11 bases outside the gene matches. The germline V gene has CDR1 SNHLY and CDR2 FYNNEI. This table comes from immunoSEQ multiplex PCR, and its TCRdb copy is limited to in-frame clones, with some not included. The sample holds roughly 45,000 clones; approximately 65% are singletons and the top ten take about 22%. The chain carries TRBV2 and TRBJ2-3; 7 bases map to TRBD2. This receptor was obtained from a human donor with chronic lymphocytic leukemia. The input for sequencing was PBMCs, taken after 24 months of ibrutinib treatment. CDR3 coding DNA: TGTGCCAGCAGTCGTTGGGGGACGGGACTAACAGATACGCAGTATTTT. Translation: CASSRWGTGLTDTQYF. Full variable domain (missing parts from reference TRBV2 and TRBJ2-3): EPEVTQTPSHQVTQMGQEVILRCVPISNHLYFYWYRQILGQKVEFLVSFYNNEISEKSEIFDDQFSVERPDGSNFTLKIRSTKLEDSAMYFCASSRWGTGLTDTQYFGPGTRLTVL.